The TCR beta chain described here comes from a study of T cell repertoires and HLA-DP antigens listed by TCRdb under 2018. The study in broad terms: The study used an in vitro model of CD4+ T cell alloreactivity in which transduced HeLa cells presented allogeneic HLA-DP. One alloantigen differed from self by one peptide-binding groove amino acid, whereas the other differed by ten, modelling structurally similar versus dissimilar alloantigens. Of the three donors, two were male and one was female, and their ages ranged from the 18-to-29 age band up to the 60-to-69 age band. On average, around 200 ng of DNA went in for sorted CD137+CD4+ samples, versus roughly 1,200 ng for pre-culture CD4+ samples. The full study reports these points: Clonality of sorted CD137+ cells was similar against both alloantigens (roughly 0.39) and much higher than in pre-culture samples (around 0.044). Clones undetected before culture had an average cumulative frequency of approximately 35% against one allele versus 50.6% against the other. Limitations included only a few donors, a non-physiological HeLa antigen-presenting system, and the use of total CD4+ responder cells. Naive and memory CD4+ repertoires were not analysed separately.

The immunoSEQ multiplex PCR, with forward primers for 54 TRBV segments and reverse primers for 13 TRBJ segments, was used to amplify TCRB CDR3 regions. Deep resolution, with a target of approximately 190,000 T cell genomes, was applied to the sequencing of pre-culture CD4+ samples. Amplicons were sequenced on an Illumina HiSeq System, producing 87 bp reads covering the CDR3. From the authors' description of their analysis: Reads were corrected for PCR and sequencing errors, and CDR3 regions were defined by alignment to IMGT reference sequences. Synthetic template pools were used to estimate counts of templates and unique rearrangements. Clonality was computed as 1 minus Pielou's evenness. The Daley-Smith estimator was used to estimate richness. Repertoire overlap was measured with Morisita's index. Clones found in cultured samples but undetected in the pre-culture repertoire of the corresponding donor were defined as low-abundance clones. What TCRdb holds here is the immuneACCESS table cut down to in-frame rearrangements. Part of the clones is not present; checked against another copy, under half of the missing clones reflect an unresolved V gene, and the others are unexplained. The DNA gave D and trimming, while V, J and clone size come from that table. The sample table holds around 110,000 clones, of which more than 85% were seen once. Together, the top ten hold 0.25% to 0.3% of the sample.

Untouched CD4+ T cells were isolated from Ficoll-separated PBMC by magnetic bead negative selection, reaching an average purity of 97.7%. Untouched CD4+ T cells were isolated from Ficoll-separated PBMC with magnetic beads, reaching about 97.7% purity with negligible CD8+ contamination. Donors were three healthy blood donors whose buffy coats supplied peripheral blood mononuclear cells. CMV seronegative status was shared by all three donors. Genomic DNA was extracted with the DNeasy Blood & Tissue Kit. TCRB sequencing was performed on genomic DNA from sorted CD137+CD4+ cells and pre-culture CD4+ baseline samples from each subject. A remark on this clone: It has no known antigen specificity. Per-base quality was not reported, and no clone a single base away is much larger than it.

This sequence was found in a woman aged 18-30 years in good health and CMV-seronegative. What was sequenced was CD4+ T cells from PBMCs.

The bases read TGTGCCAGCAGCCGAACTAGCGGGAGCTACGAGCAGTACTTC. This translates into CASSRTSGSYEQYF. This sequence uses TRBV12-1 and TRBJ2-7; TRBD2, the table's D call, was not compared with the DNA. TRBV12-1 is classified as a pseudogene. The CDR3, from cysteine to phenylalanine, totals 14 residues. Solely the CDR3 DNA is kept, with 42 bases framed from the first base.